The T cell receptor beta chain under discussion was sequenced for a study of regulatory T cells in long-lasting Graves disease (dated by TCRdb to the early 2020s). About the investigation overall: Persistent Graves' disease meant more than 5 years of antithyroid drug treatment with TSH receptor autoantibodies that stayed positive. Peripheral blood TCR sequencing and RNA sequencing compared persistent Graves' disease patients with newly diagnosed Graves' disease patients. The study was conducted in China and was registered as a clinical trial. TCR sequencing covered some 13 persistent and 20 or so newly diagnosed Graves' disease patients, 33 samples in total. Antithyroid drugs had been taken for around 9.8 years on average by persistent Graves' disease patients in the clinical cohort. What the work shows at the level of the full study, not this receptor alone: The small sample size was acknowledged by the authors as a limitation that may reduce accuracy. Only the TCR beta chain was sequenced and analyzed. Only peripheral blood was studied, because thyroid tissue, the primary lesion, was inaccessible. Lower TCR Shannon entropy and fewer highly expanded clones were observed in persistent Graves' disease patients than in newly diagnosed patients, which suggested clonal expansion. Persistent disease showed preferential use of TRBV28, TRBJ1-2 and TRBJ2-5, whereas newly diagnosed disease favored TRBV20-1 and TRBJ2-1. More public clonotypes were shared among persistent patients (roughly 2,700) than among newly diagnosed patients (roughly 1,000).

Preparation of the library involved multiplex PCR. These reads were obtained on an Illumina HiSeq 4000. TCR beta libraries were built with iRepertoire HTBI primers and Arm-PCR amplification of CDR3 regions. Before sequencing, the PCR products went through gel purification. The authors processed their data as follows. Gene usage analysis of CDR3 amino acid clonotypes used the 60 to 80 TRBV and more than 13 TRBJ segments found across samples. COPE and FqMerger were used to merge filtered high-quality paired reads into contigs. Contigs were aligned with BLAST to IMGT TRBV, TRBD and TRBJ reference genes, and CDR3 was defined per IMGT. Any clonotype with a frequency above 0.1% was counted as a highly expanded clone. Shannon entropy served as the measure of repertoire diversity, while the Gini coefficient captured V-J evenness. A clonotype was considered public if more than one individual shared it. TCRdb's own reprocessing of the public reads used fastp at Q25 and MiXCR and kept productive beta chains. Every CDR3 protein is listed once, alongside the most common genes and DNA of its rows. These V and J calls originate from TCRdb's pipeline instead of the authors' own analysis. This sample gives 650,000 to 700,000 distinct CDR3 sequences in total; about 30% of them show up just once. About 42% of the sample lies in the top ten.

The germline V gene specifies MNHEY as CDR1 and SVGAGI as CDR2. At the junction V is shortened by 2 bases and J by 4 bases, with 15 bases in between. The CDR3 starts with the cysteine, ends with the phenylalanine, and has 16 residues. The kept DNA is CDR3 alone, 48 bases in frame from the first base. In light of the paper, this sample's time point label describes: persistent/refractory GD, antithyroid drugs over 5 years with positive TRAb. RNA was extracted from PBMCs in TRIzol for both TCR sequencing and RNA sequencing. The diagnosis of Graves' disease was made according to American Thyroid Association guidelines. Patients were recruited from an endocrinology department in Xi'an, China. From each patient, approximately 9.9 milliliters of peripheral blood was collected into an EDTA anticoagulant tube. Ficoll Paque Plus density gradient separation was used to isolate PBMCs, and no additional T cell sorting was done. An Agilent 2100 Bioanalyzer and agarose gel were used to check RNA quality, and a NanoDrop 2000 was used to measure RNA concentration.

In the case of this clonotype: Its antigen specificity is not known. Base-call qualities are not available, and no considerably larger clone is one nucleotide away.

The TCR originated in a female donor with Graves disease. The sample consisted of peripheral blood mononuclear cells (PBMCs), taken when the disease was refractory, from a patient treated with antithyroid drugs. The V and J genes are TRBV6-5 and TRBJ1-5; tentative D gene TRBD1, with 6 bases matching. The DNA sequence follows: TGTGCCAGCAGTTACCCCCAACAGGGCGCTAATCAGCCCCAGCATTTT. Its product reads: CASSYPQQGANQPQHF.